These T cell receptor beta chains were read from a single sample in a study of identifying expanded T cells in peripheral blood. Sequencing used immunoSEQ multiplex PCR; TCRdb keeps in-frame clones, though not all of them. The sample lists under 150,000 clones; more than 75% were seen once. The sequencing sample was made of blood. These receptors all come from a person aged 18 to 70 in good health. CDR3s include the opening cysteine and the closing phenylalanine or tryptophan. D genes are given only for firm matches. Clone size is given for some rows only: seen once, a few or many times, or a class if the clone is expanded.

j_gene: TRBJ2-7; d_gene: -; abundance: -; v_gene: TRBV6-1; CDR3aa: CASSVEGSLEQYF; CDR3nt: TGTGCCAGCAGTGTCGAGGGGTCCCTCGAGCAGTACTTC
j_gene: TRBJ1-1; d_gene: -; abundance: -; v_gene: TRBV4-1; CDR3aa: CASSQLTGRKDTEAFF; CDR3nt: TGCGCCAGCAGCCAACTGACGGGACGGAAGGACACTGAAGCTTTCTTT
j_gene: TRBJ1-1; d_gene: -; abundance: -; v_gene: TRBV6-5; CDR3aa: CASRSQYTEAFF; CDR3nt: TGTGCCAGCAGGTCCCAGTACACTGAAGCTTTCTTT
j_gene: TRBJ1-5; d_gene: TRBD1; abundance: -; v_gene: TRBV6-5; CDR3aa: CASSHRGSNQPQHF; CDR3nt: TGTGCCAGCAGCCACAGGGGATCCAATCAGCCCCAGCATTTT
j_gene: TRBJ1-5; d_gene: -; abundance: -; v_gene: TRBV7-2; CDR3aa: CASSHGGQYNQPQHF; CDR3nt: TGTGCCAGCAGTCACGGCGGACAGTATAATCAGCCCCAGCATTTT
j_gene: TRBJ1-1; d_gene: -; abundance: -; v_gene: TRBV6-6; CDR3aa: CASSYSKVGTEAFF; CDR3nt: TGTGCCAGCAGTTACTCGAAAGTGGGGACTGAAGCTTTCTTT
j_gene: TRBJ1-1; d_gene: -; abundance: once; v_gene: TRBV10-2; CDR3aa: CASSESILGETEAFF; CDR3nt: TGCGCCAGCAGTGAGTCGATTTTGGGGGAAACTGAAGCTTTCTTT
j_gene: TRBJ1-5; d_gene: -; abundance: -; v_gene: TRBV5-8; CDR3aa: CASSLGHSNQPQHF; CDR3nt: TGTGCCAGCAGCCTAGGACATAGCAATCAGCCCCAGCATTTT
j_gene: TRBJ2-7; d_gene: -; abundance: -; v_gene: TRBV2; CDR3aa: CASSDSHSKTYEQYF; CDR3nt: TGTGCCAGCAGTGACTCTCACAGTAAAACCTACGAGCAGTACTTC
j_gene: TRBJ2-5; d_gene: TRBD1; abundance: -; v_gene: TRBV7-9; CDR3aa: CASSSGQGFQETQYF; CDR3nt: TGTGCCAGCAGCTCAGGACAGGGTTTCCAAGAGACCCAGTACTTC
j_gene: TRBJ1-1; d_gene: -; abundance: -; v_gene: TRBV7-9; CDR3aa: CASSRRGQRSTEAFF; CDR3nt: TGTGCCAGCAGCAGAAGAGGACAGAGGTCCACTGAAGCTTTCTTT
j_gene: TRBJ2-3; d_gene: -; abundance: -; v_gene: TRBV5-4; CDR3aa: CASSFRVKSRDTQYF; CDR3nt: TGTGCCAGCAGCTTTAGGGTTAAGTCCAGGGATACGCAGTATTTT
j_gene: TRBJ2-1; d_gene: TRBD2; abundance: -; v_gene: TRBV2; CDR3aa: CASRSGGGSGNEQFF; CDR3nt: TGTGCCAGCAGAAGCGGGGGGGGGTCCGGGAATGAGCAGTTCTTC
j_gene: TRBJ1-3; d_gene: -; abundance: -; v_gene: TRBV9; CDR3aa: CASSASSGYGNTIYF; CDR3nt: TGTGCCAGCAGCGCGTCCTCAGGGTACGGAAACACCATATATTTT
j_gene: TRBJ1-1; d_gene: TRBD1; abundance: once; v_gene: TRBV10-3; CDR3aa: CAISGGLSSNTEAFF; CDR3nt: TGTGCCATATCAGGGGGCCTCTCATCAAACACTGAAGCTTTCTTT
j_gene: TRBJ1-5; d_gene: -; abundance: -; v_gene: TRBV27; CDR3aa: CASSLRTTGPGNQPQHF; CDR3nt: TGTGCCAGCAGTTTGCGGACGACCGGGCCTGGCAATCAGCCCCAGCATTTT
j_gene: TRBJ2-7; d_gene: -; abundance: -; v_gene: TRBV27; CDR3aa: CASRVRGGSNYEQYF; CDR3nt: TGTGCCAGCAGAGTGAGGGGGGGTAGCAACTACGAGCAGTACTTC
j_gene: TRBJ1-6; d_gene: -; abundance: few; v_gene: TRBV6-6; CDR3aa: CASSYSGSRNSPLHF; CDR3nt: TGTGCCAGCAGTTACTCTGGCAGTCGCAATTCACCCCTCCACTTT
j_gene: TRBJ2-5; d_gene: TRBD2; abundance: once; v_gene: TRBV7-9; CDR3aa: CASKSQRGARSLPETQYF; CDR3nt: TGTGCCAGCAAGTCGCAGCGGGGGGCCCGGAGCCTCCCAGAGACCCAGTACTTC
j_gene: TRBJ2-3; d_gene: TRBD1; abundance: -; v_gene: TRBV7-9; CDR3aa: CASSRTGGEDTQYF; CDR3nt: TGTGCCAGCAGCAGAACAGGGGGCGAAGATACGCAGTATTTT
j_gene: TRBJ2-1; d_gene: -; abundance: once; v_gene: TRBV2; CDR3aa: CASSEQASFLGFF; CDR3nt: TGTGCCAGCAGTGAACAAGCCTCCTTTCTGGGGTTCTTC
j_gene: TRBJ2-7; d_gene: -; abundance: -; v_gene: TRBV29-1; CDR3aa: CSAVNYEQYF; CDR3nt: TGCAGCGCCGTCAACTACGAGCAGTACTTC
j_gene: TRBJ2-5; d_gene: -; abundance: -; v_gene: TRBV25-1; CDR3aa: CASTGLGQQETQYF; CDR3nt: TGTGCCAGCACGGGGTTGGGGCAACAAGAGACCCAGTACTTC
j_gene: TRBJ1-1; d_gene: TRBD1; abundance: -; v_gene: TRBV30; CDR3aa: CAWSPKTGPNTEAFF; CDR3nt: TGTGCCTGGAGTCCAAAGACAGGGCCGAACACTGAAGCTTTCTTT
j_gene: TRBJ2-4; d_gene: -; abundance: -; v_gene: TRBV5-1; CDR3aa: CASSYPGDDIQYF; CDR3nt: TGCGCCAGCAGCTACCCGGGGGACGACATTCAGTACTTC
j_gene: TRBJ1-4; d_gene: -; abundance: -; v_gene: TRBV6-6; CDR3aa: CASSGVGDEKLFF; CDR3nt: TGTGCCAGCAGTGGCGTCGGAGATGAAAAACTGTTTTTT
j_gene: TRBJ2-2; d_gene: -; abundance: -; v_gene: TRBV7-3; CDR3aa: CASSLYGQNTGELFF; CDR3nt: TGTGCCAGCAGCCTTTACGGACAGAACACCGGGGAGCTGTTTTTT
j_gene: TRBJ2-3; d_gene: TRBD1; abundance: -; v_gene: TRBV5-8; CDR3aa: CASSARQGQADTQYF; CDR3nt: TGTGCCAGCAGCGCCCGACAGGGTCAGGCAGATACGCAGTATTTT
j_gene: TRBJ2-5; d_gene: TRBD1; abundance: few; v_gene: TRBV9; CDR3aa: CASSADRGWGETQYF; CDR3nt: TGTGCCAGCAGCGCCGACAGGGGATGGGGGGAGACCCAGTACTTC
j_gene: TRBJ1-6; d_gene: -; abundance: -; v_gene: TRBV19; CDR3aa: CASAHSSYNSPLHF; CDR3nt: TGTGCCAGTGCCCACAGCTCCTATAATTCACCCCTCCACTTT
j_gene: TRBJ1-2; d_gene: -; abundance: -; v_gene: TRBV4-3; CDR3aa: CASSQDGRLYGYTF; CDR3nt: TGCGCCAGCAGCCAAGATGGGCGGCTCTATGGCTACACCTTC
j_gene: TRBJ1-1; d_gene: -; abundance: -; v_gene: TRBV2; CDR3aa: CASSAGGVEAFF; CDR3nt: TGTGCCAGCAGTGCCGGGGGAGTTGAAGCTTTCTTT
j_gene: TRBJ1-1; d_gene: -; abundance: -; v_gene: TRBV5-6; CDR3aa: CASSYSNTEAFF; CDR3nt: TGTGCCAGCAGCTACTCGAACACTGAAGCTTTCTTT
j_gene: TRBJ2-7; d_gene: -; abundance: -; v_gene: TRBV5-1; CDR3aa: CASSPDTYEQYF; CDR3nt: TGCGCCAGCAGCCCAGACACCTACGAGCAGTACTTC
j_gene: TRBJ2-7; d_gene: -; abundance: -; v_gene: TRBV5-6; CDR3aa: CASSLRGALSSNHARKF; CDR3nt: TGTGCCAGCAGCTTACGCGGGGCGCTATCCAGCAACCACGCACGAAAGTTC
j_gene: TRBJ2-7; d_gene: TRBD1; abundance: -; v_gene: TRBV29-1; CDR3aa: CSVRTGTGATYEQYF; CDR3nt: TGCAGCGTGAGGACCGGGACAGGGGCAACCTACGAGCAGTACTTC
j_gene: TRBJ1-5; d_gene: -; abundance: -; v_gene: TRBV2; CDR3aa: CASSEGKVSNQPQHF; CDR3nt: TGTGCCAGCAGTGAAGGCAAGGTTAGCAATCAGCCCCAGCATTTT
j_gene: TRBJ1-1; d_gene: TRBD1; abundance: few; v_gene: TRBV7-2; CDR3aa: CASSPGTVTIGAFF; CDR3nt: TGTGCCAGCAGCCCCGGGACAGTCACCATAGGAGCTTTCTTT
j_gene: TRBJ1-1; d_gene: TRBD1; abundance: -; v_gene: TRBV18; CDR3aa: CASSPDRATAEAFF; CDR3nt: TGTGCCAGCTCACCAGACAGGGCCACAGCTGAAGCTTTCTTT
j_gene: TRBJ2-7; d_gene: -; abundance: -; v_gene: TRBV2; CDR3aa: CASSDAQPHEQYF; CDR3nt: TGTGCCAGCAGTGACGCACAGCCCCACGAGCAGTACTTC
j_gene: TRBJ1-2; d_gene: -; abundance: -; v_gene: TRBV19; CDR3aa: CASSLEENRKTYGYTF; CDR3nt: TGTGCCAGTAGTCTAGAGGAAAATCGAAAGACCTATGGCTACACCTTC
j_gene: TRBJ1-3; d_gene: -; abundance: -; v_gene: TRBV6-6; CDR3aa: CASSVQGLGNTIYF; CDR3nt: TGTGCCAGCAGTGTACAGGGTCTGGGAAACACCATATATTTT
j_gene: TRBJ1-3; d_gene: -; abundance: -; v_gene: TRBV19; CDR3aa: CATTVISGTGNTIYF; CDR3nt: TGTGCCACCACAGTTATATCGGGGACTGGAAACACCATATATTTT
j_gene: TRBJ1-2; d_gene: -; abundance: -; v_gene: TRBV10-3; CDR3aa: CAISELPALENYGYTF; CDR3nt: TGTGCCATCAGTGAGCTCCCAGCGCTGGAGAACTATGGCTACACCTTC
j_gene: TRBJ1-2; d_gene: TRBD1; abundance: -; v_gene: TRBV5-4; CDR3aa: CASSANRDRGHYGYTF; CDR3nt: TGTGCCAGCAGCGCAAACCGGGACAGGGGGCACTATGGCTACACCTTC
j_gene: TRBJ1-3; d_gene: TRBD1; abundance: -; v_gene: TRBV7-2; CDR3aa: CASSFGQGAKGNTIYF; CDR3nt: TGTGCCAGCAGCTTCGGACAGGGGGCTAAGGGAAACACCATATATTTT
j_gene: TRBJ1-1; d_gene: -; abundance: -; v_gene: TRBV2; CDR3aa: CASNRGSEAFF; CDR3nt: TGTGCCAGCAATCGGGGGTCTGAAGCTTTCTTT
j_gene: TRBJ2-3; d_gene: -; abundance: -; v_gene: TRBV7-7; CDR3aa: CASSLAPNTDTQYF; CDR3nt: TGTGCCAGCAGCTTAGCGCCGAACACAGATACGCAGTATTTT
j_gene: TRBJ1-4; d_gene: -; abundance: -; v_gene: TRBV6-5; CDR3aa: CASSSEGATNEKLFF; CDR3nt: TGTGCCAGCAGTTCCGAAGGGGCAACTAATGAAAAACTGTTTTTT
j_gene: TRBJ2-5; d_gene: -; abundance: -; v_gene: TRBV27; CDR3aa: CASSLFGNQETQYF; CDR3nt: TGTGCCAGCAGTTTATTTGGCAACCAAGAGACCCAGTACTTC
j_gene: TRBJ2-1; d_gene: -; abundance: -; v_gene: TRBV30; CDR3aa: CAWKIQGLSVRNEQFF; CDR3nt: TGTGCCTGGAAGATTCAGGGGCTCAGTGTAAGGAATGAGCAGTTCTTC
j_gene: TRBJ2-2; d_gene: -; abundance: -; v_gene: TRBV7-6; CDR3aa: CASSFLASVEGGELFF; CDR3nt: TGTGCCAGCAGCTTTTTGGCTAGCGTCGAAGGCGGGGAGCTGTTTTTT
j_gene: TRBJ2-7; d_gene: TRBD1; abundance: -; v_gene: TRBV10-3; CDR3aa: CAISGQGADEQYF; CDR3nt: TGTGCCATCAGTGGGCAGGGGGCAGACGAGCAGTACTTC
j_gene: TRBJ2-7; d_gene: -; abundance: few; v_gene: TRBV6-6; CDR3aa: CASVALPSYEQYF; CDR3nt: TGTGCCAGCGTGGCTTTGCCCTCCTACGAGCAGTACTTC
j_gene: TRBJ1-6; d_gene: -; abundance: -; v_gene: TRBV28; CDR3aa: CASSDSNSPLHF; CDR3nt: TGTGCCAGCAGTGACAGCAATTCACCCCTCCACTTT
j_gene: TRBJ2-7; d_gene: TRBD1; abundance: -; v_gene: TRBV15; CDR3aa: CATSRDSGTGGYEQYF; CDR3nt: TGTGCCACCAGCAGAGATTCTGGGACAGGGGGCTACGAGCAGTACTTC
j_gene: TRBJ1-3; d_gene: -; abundance: -; v_gene: TRBV6-5; CDR3aa: CASSYRVPGNTIYF; CDR3nt: TGTGCCAGCAGTTACAGGGTGCCTGGAAACACCATATATTTT
j_gene: TRBJ2-6; d_gene: -; abundance: -; v_gene: TRBV11-3; CDR3aa: CASSLGAAGANVLTF; CDR3nt: TGTGCCAGCAGCTTAGGCGCAGCTGGGGCCAACGTCCTGACTTTC
j_gene: TRBJ1-1; d_gene: -; abundance: -; v_gene: TRBV6-6; CDR3aa: CASTRDTYTEAFF; CDR3nt: TGTGCCAGCACTCGGGACACCTACACTGAAGCTTTCTTT
j_gene: TRBJ1-1; d_gene: -; abundance: -; v_gene: TRBV19; CDR3aa: CASSISKGGLTEAFF; CDR3nt: TGTGCCAGTAGTATAAGCAAGGGAGGTTTAACTGAAGCTTTCTTT